These T cell receptor beta chains were read from a single sample in a study of blood T cell repertoires in COVID-19. Generated by immunoSEQ multiplex PCR, the TCRdb table keeps only in-frame clones and is missing some. The sample yields roughly 80,000 clones, around four fifths seen once. The sample was peripheral blood. The origin of the receptors is a human donor in a cohort sampled during active COVID-19. The CDR3 runs from the conserved cysteine through the conserved F or W. A D gene is named only where the DNA matches it firmly. Rows give clone size only sometimes, using once, few, many, or a class for an expanded clone.

v_gene,abundance,j_gene,d_gene,CDR3nt,CDR3aa
TRBV13,.,TRBJ2-5,TRBD2,TGTGCCAGCAGCTACCTAGCGGGGCCAGAGACCCAGTACTTC,CASSYLAGPETQYF
TRBV3-1/TRBV3-2,.,TRBJ2-1,.,TGTGCCAGCAGCCACTTACCCGGAGGGAATGAGCAGTTCTTC,CASSHLPGGNEQFF
TRBV7-9,few,TRBJ2-3,TRBD2,TGTGCCAGCAGCATGCGGGGGGGCGTGATGACAGATACGCAGTATTTT,CASSMRGGVMTDTQYF
TRBV5-1,.,TRBJ1-1,.,TGCGCCAGCAGCTTGGCCAGGGACACTGAAGCTTTCTTT,CASSLARDTEAFF
TRBV9,.,TRBJ1-1,.,TGTGCCAGCAGCCCGACGCGGGGGGCGCGGAACACTGAAGCTTTCTTT,CASSPTRGARNTEAFF
TRBV5-5,.,TRBJ2-5,.,TGTGCCAGCAGCATCGGGATCCAAGATGGCCAGTACTTC,CASSIGIQDGQYF
TRBV7-2,.,TRBJ1-2,TRBD1,TGTGCCAGCAGCACCCAGACAGGGAGTCTTTACTATGGCTACACCTTC,CASSTQTGSLYYGYTF
TRBV7-6,.,TRBJ2-4,.,TGTGCCAGCAGCTTAGCGTGGGGGGAAGTGAACGAGACGGGGTACGGCAGGTACATTCAGTACTTC,CASSLAWGEVNETGYGRYIQYF
TRBV7-9,once,TRBJ2-2,.,TGTGCCAGCGAGCCGAGTTCGAACACCGGGGAGCTGTTTTTT,CASEPSSNTGELFF
TRBV7-9,.,TRBJ2-7,.,TGTGCCAGCAGCCACCTCGGTAGGGAGAACGAGCAGTACTTC,CASSHLGRENEQYF
TRBV11-3,once,TRBJ2-2,.,TGTGCCAGCAGGCCTGGGGCCGGGACCGGGGAGCTGTTTTTT,CASRPGAGTGELFF
TRBV9,few,TRBJ1-4,TRBD1,TGTGCCAGCAGCGATACAGGGGCCGCTAATGAAAAACTGTTTTTT,CASSDTGAANEKLFF
TRBV5-1,.,TRBJ1-2,.,TGCGCCAGCAGCACGATCCTGACGGGACTCTATGGCTACACCTTC,CASSTILTGLYGYTF
TRBV7-9,.,TRBJ1-6,.,TGTGCCAGCAGCGTCGGGTCTCATAATTCACCCCTCCACTTT,CASSVGSHNSPLHF
TRBV7-9,.,TRBJ2-7,.,TGTGCCAGCAGCCCTGGACAGCTTAGTGACGAGCAGTACTTC,CASSPGQLSDEQYF
TRBV4-1,.,TRBJ2-7,TRBD1,TGCGCCAGCAGCCAAAGTTCAGTCCGGGACAGCTCCTACGAGCAGTACTTC,CASSQSSVRDSSYEQYF
TRBV2,.,TRBJ1-1,TRBD1,TGTGCCAGCAGGGGGACAGTCTACACTGAAGCTTTCTTT,CASRGTVYTEAFF
TRBV7-8,.,TRBJ2-2,.,TGTGCCAGCAGCGCCCAGGGAACCGGGGAGCTGTTTTTT,CASSAQGTGELFF
TRBV7-2,.,TRBJ2-1,.,TGTGCCAGCAGCTTGGTGGGGGCCCCGTACAATGAGCAGTTCTTC,CASSLVGAPYNEQFF
TRBV2,.,TRBJ2-5,.,TGTGCCAGCAGGACGGAGTACCAAGAGACCCAGTACTTC,CASRTEYQETQYF
TRBV3-1/TRBV3-2,.,TRBJ1-5,TRBD1,TGTGCCAGCAGCCTTGGACAGGGGCCCCAACAGCCCCAGCATTTT,CASSLGQGPQQPQHF
TRBV28,.,TRBJ2-7,TRBD2,TGTGCCAGCAGTTTGGAAGCGGGGGATACCGAGCAGTACTTC,CASSLEAGDTEQYF
TRBV12-3/TRBV12-4,.,TRBJ1-5,.,TGTGCCAGCAGTTTATTGGCCAATCAGCCCCAGCATTTT,CASSLLANQPQHF
TRBV7-9,.,TRBJ2-7,TRBD2,TGTGCCAGCAGCTTATCCTCGGGAGGCTTAGGGTACGAGCAGTACTTC,CASSLSSGGLGYEQYF
TRBV4-1,.,TRBJ1-1,.,TGCGCCAGCAGCCAAGAAGGGGAGGGCGTGGGAAGTCGGGACACTGAAGCTTTCTTT,CASSQEGEGVGSRDTEAFF